This passage covers 10 T cell receptor beta chains from one sample sequenced in a study of T cell changes during pregnancy in multiple sclerosis. TCRdb keeps only in-frame clones here, not all; method: immunoSEQ multiplex PCR. The table shows 80,000 to 130,000 clones, with more than 80% occurring only once. This specimen consisted of peripheral blood, obtained in the second trimester of pregnancy. The source of these receptors is a female donor with multiple sclerosis, enrolled in a pregnancy study.

The rearrangement joins TRBV21-1 to TRBJ1-5; the D segment call TRBD1 is taken from the table without a DNA check. TRBV21-1 is labeled a pseudogene. CDR3 length: 18 amino acids. The chain's CDR3 is CASSKGDGDRGSNQPQHF. The CDR3 bases are TGTGCCAGCAGCAAAGGGGATGGGGACAGGGGTAGCAATCAGCCCCAGCATTTT.

The chain uses TRBV7-8 and TRBJ2-7; D may be TRBD2 (7 bases). CDR1 SGHVS and CDR2 FQNEAQ come from the germline V gene. There are 13 residues in the CDR3. Trimming stripped 3 bases from V and 7 bases from J, with 13 bases between. CDR3 region: CASSFGGLLEQYF. In nucleotides, the CDR3 is TGTGCCAGCAGCTTCGGGGGGCTGCTTGAGCAGTACTTC.

This clone was detected only once. The chain uses TRBV27 and TRBJ1-3, with 9 bases that match TRBD1. V was pared by 5 bases and J by 8 bases, with 10 bases of the junction left unmatched. This CDR3 contains 15 residues. CDR1 is MNHEY and CDR2 is SMNVEV in the germline V gene (reference sequence). CDR3 DNA: TGTGCCAGCAGTACCGGGACAGGGCGAGGACACACCATATATTTT. Its translation: CASSTGTGRGHTIYF.

The chain recombines TRBV4-2 with TRBJ2-1; 9 nucleotides agree with TRBD1. This CDR3 spans 18 amino acids. CDR1 and CDR2 from the germline V gene are LGHNA and YNFKEQ. With V trimmed by 0 bases and J by 7 bases, 13 bases remained unmatched. The CDR3 DNA is TGTGCCAGCAGCCAAGATCACCGAACGGGACAGGGAAAAAATGAGCAGTTCTTC. It encodes CASSQDHRTGQGKNEQFF.

This rearrangement joins TRBV6-1 to TRBJ1-5; D is ambiguous. Germline CDR1 and CDR2: MNHNS and SASEGT. The CDR3 length is 15 residues. Trimming took 1 base from V and 1 from J, leaving 8 bases between them. CDR3 DNA sequence: TGTGCCAGCAGTGAAGTGACATCGAGCAATCAGCCCCAGCATTTT. This translates into CASSEVTSSNQPQHF.

This clone was seen only once. The chain recombines TRBV14 with TRBJ1-2; D is uncertain. Trimming left V 0 bases short and J 2 bases short, with 7 bases between. From germline, CDR1 is SGHDN and CDR2 FVKESK. The CDR3 runs 14 residues. CDR3 protein: CASSQDARNYGYTF. The CDR3, as DNA: TGTGCCAGCAGCCAAGATGCCAGGAACTATGGCTACACCTTC.

The chain is built from TRBV5-6 and TRBJ2-6; 7 bases align to TRBD2. The CDR3 has 18 amino acids. V trimming: 1 base; J trimming: 0 bases; junction bases outside the gene matches: 7. Germline V gene sequence: CDR1 SGHDT, CDR2 YYEEEE. This CDR3 reads CASSLSRTRSSGANVLTF. The CDR3 DNA sequence: TGTGCCAGCAGCTTGAGCAGGACTAGATCCTCTGGGGCCAACGTCCTGACTTTC.

The chain recombines TRBV19 with TRBJ2-2; 7 bases map to TRBD1. Germline V gene sequence: CDR1 LNHDA, CDR2 SQIVND (reference sequence). The CDR3 has 15 amino acids. Losses at the gene ends were 8 bases for V and 0 bases for J; bases not matched to a gene: 6. The CDR3 reads CASVDRASNTGELFF. CDR3 sequence (DNA): TGTGCCAGTGTTGACAGGGCCTCGAACACCGGGGAGCTGTTTTTT. Using reference TRBV19 and TRBJ2-2 for the parts outside the CDR3, the full variable domain is DGGITQSPKYLFRKEGQNVTLSCEQNLNHDAMYWYRQDPGQGLRLIYYSQIVNDFQKGDIAEGYSVSREKKESFPLTVTSAQKNPTAFYLCASVDRASNTGELFFGEGSRLTVL.

A word on this clone: The sample carries other DNA sequences with the same CDR3. The V gene is TRBV5-1, the J gene TRBJ1-1; D possibly corresponds to TRBD1 (5 bases). Germline values: CDR1 SGHRS, CDR2 YFSETQ. Trimming left V 0 bases short and J 2 bases short, with 8 bases between. The CDR3 loop spans 14 amino acids. The CDR3 reads CASSLARGNTEAFF. CDR3 in DNA: TGCGCCAGCAGCTTGGCTAGGGGTAACACTGAAGCTTTCTTT.

This sequence joins TRBV5-8 and TRBJ1-3, with a possible D match to TRBD1 (6 bases). CDR1 is SGHTS, CDR2 YDEGEE, per germline. The V and J ends lost 4 bases and 4 bases respectively, with 15 bases between them. This CDR3 is built from 15 residues. CDR3: CASSRAAGAGNTIYF. CDR3 nucleotides: TGTGCCAGCAGCCGGGCGGCAGGGGCAGGAAACACCATATATTTT.